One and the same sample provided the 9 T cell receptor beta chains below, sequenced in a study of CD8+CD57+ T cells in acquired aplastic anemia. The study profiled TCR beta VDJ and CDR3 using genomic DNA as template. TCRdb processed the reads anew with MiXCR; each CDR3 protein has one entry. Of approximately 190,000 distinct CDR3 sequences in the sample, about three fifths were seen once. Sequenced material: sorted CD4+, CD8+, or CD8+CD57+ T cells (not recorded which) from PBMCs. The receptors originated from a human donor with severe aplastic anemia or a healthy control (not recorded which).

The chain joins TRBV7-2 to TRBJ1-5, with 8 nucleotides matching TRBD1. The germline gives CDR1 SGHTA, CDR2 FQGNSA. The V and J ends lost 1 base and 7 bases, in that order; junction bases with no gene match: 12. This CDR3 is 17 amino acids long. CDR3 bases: TGTGCCAGCAGCTTAGTTTCAGGGGGCCATACAAAGCAGCCCCAGCATTTT. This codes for CASSLVSGGHTKQPQHF.

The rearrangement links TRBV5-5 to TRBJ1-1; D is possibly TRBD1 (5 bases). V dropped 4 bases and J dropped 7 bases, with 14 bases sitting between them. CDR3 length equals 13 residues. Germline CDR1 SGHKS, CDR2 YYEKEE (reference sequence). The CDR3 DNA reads TGTGCCAGCAGCCCCCGACAGCCGTTTGAAGCTTTCTTT. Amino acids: CASSPRQPFEAFF.

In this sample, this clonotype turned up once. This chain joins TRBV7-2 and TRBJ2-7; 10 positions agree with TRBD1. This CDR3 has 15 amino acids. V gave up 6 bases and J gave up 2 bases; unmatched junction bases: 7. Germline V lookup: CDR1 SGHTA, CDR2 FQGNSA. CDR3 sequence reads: CASRSGTGETYEQYF. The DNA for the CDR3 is TGTGCCAGCAGATCCGGGACAGGGGAGACCTACGAGCAGTACTTC.

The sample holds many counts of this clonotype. CDR3 DNA sequence: TGTGCCGCACAGGGGGCGAACACTGAAGCTTTCTTT. Translation: CAAQGANTEAFF. The rearrangement uses TRBV19 and TRBJ1-1, with TRBD1 identical over 9 bases. The CDR3 runs 12 residues. With 11 bases clipped from V and 1 base from J, the junction kept 2 bases outside the gene matches. Germline V gene sequence: CDR1 LNHDA, CDR2 SQIVND (reference sequence).

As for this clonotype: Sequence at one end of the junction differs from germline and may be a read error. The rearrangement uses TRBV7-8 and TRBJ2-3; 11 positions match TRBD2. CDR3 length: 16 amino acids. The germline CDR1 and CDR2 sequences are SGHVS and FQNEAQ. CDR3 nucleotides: TGCGCCAGCAGCCCTAGCGGGGGGACGGCGGCAGATACGCAGTATTTT. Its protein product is CASSPSGGTAADTQYF.

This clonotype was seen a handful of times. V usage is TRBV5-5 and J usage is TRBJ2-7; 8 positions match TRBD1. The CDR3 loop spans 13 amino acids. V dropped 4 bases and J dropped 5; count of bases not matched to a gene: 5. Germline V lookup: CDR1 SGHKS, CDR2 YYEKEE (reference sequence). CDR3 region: CASSRQGSHEQYF. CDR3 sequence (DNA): TGTGCCAGCAGCCGACAGGGGAGCCACGAGCAGTACTTC.

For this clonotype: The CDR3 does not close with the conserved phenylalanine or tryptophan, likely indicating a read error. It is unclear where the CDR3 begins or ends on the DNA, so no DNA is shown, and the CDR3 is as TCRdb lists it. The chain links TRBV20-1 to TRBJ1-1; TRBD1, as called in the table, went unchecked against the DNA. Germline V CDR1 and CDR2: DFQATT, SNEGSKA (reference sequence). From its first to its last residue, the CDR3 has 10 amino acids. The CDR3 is CSARPLPLSL.

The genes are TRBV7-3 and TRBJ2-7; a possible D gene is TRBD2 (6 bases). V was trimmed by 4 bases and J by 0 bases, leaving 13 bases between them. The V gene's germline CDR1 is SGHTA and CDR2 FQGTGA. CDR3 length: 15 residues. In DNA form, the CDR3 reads TGTGCCAGCAGCTCCGATCGGGACTCCTCCTACGAGCAGTACTTC. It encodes CASSSDRDSSYEQYF. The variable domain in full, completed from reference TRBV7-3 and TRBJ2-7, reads GAGVSQTPSNKVTEKGKYVELRCDPISGHTALYWYRQSLGQGPEFLIYFQGTGAADDSGLPNDRFFAVRPEGSVSTLKIQRTERGDSAVYLCASSSDRDSSYEQYFGPGTRLTVT.

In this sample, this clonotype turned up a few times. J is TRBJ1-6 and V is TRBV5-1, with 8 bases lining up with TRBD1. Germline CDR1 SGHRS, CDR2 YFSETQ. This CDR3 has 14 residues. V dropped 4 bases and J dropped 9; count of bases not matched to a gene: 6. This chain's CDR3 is CASSTGQGSSPLHF. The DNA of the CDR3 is TGCGCCAGCAGCACCGGACAGGGCTCTTCACCCCTCCACTTT.